The source of this TCR beta chain is a study of early T cells in non-severe SARS-CoV-2 infection. TCRdb recomputed calls from the 5' RACE reads with MiXCR, one row per CDR3 protein. The sample contains about 25,000 distinct CDR3 sequences, around 4.8% of which appear only once. The CDR3 covers 14 residues. With 8 bases removed from V and 0 bases from J, the gap between germline ends came to 14 bases. Sequencing was carried out using whole blood. The gene calls are TRBV12-3 or TRBV12-4 and TRBJ2-7; possibly TRBD1 for D (6 bases). The sequence was collected from an adult who was a healthcare worker with PCR-confirmed SARS-CoV-2 infection or an uninfected control (not recorded which). Here the CDR3 reads CASAGTMTSYEQYF. CDR3 nucleotide sequence: TGTGCCAGCGCCGGGACAATGACCTCCTACGAGCAGTACTTC.